This entry describes one TCR beta chain. Its antigen is not known. This entry is derived from a study of T cell responses to AZD1222 COVID-19 vaccine. Study-wide results and caveats: Of the AZD1222 recipients, only 5 or 6 were seropositive at baseline. The breadth and depth of Spike-specific TCRs increased once two AZD1222 doses had been given.

The length of the CDR3 is 16 residues. CDR1 SNHLY and CDR2 FYNNEI come from the germline V gene. Trimming took 0 bases from V and 0 from J; bases not matched to a gene: 4. Assay: immunoSEQ multiplex PCR; the TCRdb copy retains only in-frame clones and omits some. Of 150,000 or so clones listed, 90% are singletons. The TCR comes from an adult who received the AZD1222 COVID-19 vaccine. The V call is TRBV2, the J call TRBJ2-7, with 8 bases fitting TRBD1. Sequencing was performed on peripheral blood, taken 28 days after the second AZD1222 dose. CDR3 sequence reads: CASSEARQGASYEQYF. The CDR3, as DNA: TGTGCCAGCAGTGAAGCAAGGCAGGGGGCCTCCTACGAGCAGTACTTC.